This record looks at one TCR beta chain sequence and its context. Germline-derived CDR1 and CDR2 are MDHEN and SYDVKM. The V end was cut by 8 bases, the J end by 1 base, with 18 bases between. CDR3 size: 17 residues. The data were taken from a study of blood T cell repertoires in COVID-19. For the study at large: T cells, B-cell-depleted T cells, or PBMCs provided the cDNA or gDNA that served as material.

Profiled with immunoSEQ multiplex PCR; TCRdb holds only in-frame clones, not every one. The sample lists 100,000 to 150,000 clones; 84% were seen once. The rearrangement links TRBV28 to TRBJ2-6, with D possibly being TRBD1 (5 bases). The receptor was isolated from a woman aged 55-70 years with acute or convalescent COVID-19. The source material was peripheral blood. The DNA of the CDR3 is TGTGCCAGCGGGTTGGCATCGCAGGGATCTGGGGCCAACGTCCTGACTTTC. Protein sequence: CASGLASQGSGANVLTF.